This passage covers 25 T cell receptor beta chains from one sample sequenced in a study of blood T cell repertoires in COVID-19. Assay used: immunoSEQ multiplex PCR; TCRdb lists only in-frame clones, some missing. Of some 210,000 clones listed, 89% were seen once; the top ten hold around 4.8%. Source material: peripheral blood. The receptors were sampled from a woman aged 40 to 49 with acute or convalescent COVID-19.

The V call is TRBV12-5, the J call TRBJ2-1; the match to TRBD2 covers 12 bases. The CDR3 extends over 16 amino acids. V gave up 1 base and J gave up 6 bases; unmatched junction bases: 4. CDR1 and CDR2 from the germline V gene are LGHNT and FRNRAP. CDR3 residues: CASGLALAGGLNEQFF. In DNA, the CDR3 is TGTGCTAGTGGTTTGGCTCTAGCGGGGGGGCTCAATGAGCAGTTCTTC.

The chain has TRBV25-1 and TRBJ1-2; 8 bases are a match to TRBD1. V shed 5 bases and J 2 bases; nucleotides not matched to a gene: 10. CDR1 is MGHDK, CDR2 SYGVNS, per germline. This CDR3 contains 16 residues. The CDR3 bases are TGTGCCAGCAGTCCACTGACAGGGGCGGCGAACTATGGCTACACCTTC. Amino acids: CASSPLTGAANYGYTF.

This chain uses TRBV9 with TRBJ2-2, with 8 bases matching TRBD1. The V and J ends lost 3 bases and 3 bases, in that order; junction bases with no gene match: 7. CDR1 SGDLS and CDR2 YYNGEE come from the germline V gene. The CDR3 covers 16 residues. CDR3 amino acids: CASSGQGKYHTGELFF. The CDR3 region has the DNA TGTGCCAGCAGCGGACAGGGGAAGTATCACACCGGGGAGCTGTTTTTT.

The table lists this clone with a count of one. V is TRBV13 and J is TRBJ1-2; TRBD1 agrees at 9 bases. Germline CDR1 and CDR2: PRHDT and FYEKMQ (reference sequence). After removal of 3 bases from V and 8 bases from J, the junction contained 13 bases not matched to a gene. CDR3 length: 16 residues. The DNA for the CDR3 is TGTGCCAGCAGCTTCGGACAGGGGCACATTCTTGGCGGCTACACCTTC. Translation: CASSFGQGHILGGYTF.

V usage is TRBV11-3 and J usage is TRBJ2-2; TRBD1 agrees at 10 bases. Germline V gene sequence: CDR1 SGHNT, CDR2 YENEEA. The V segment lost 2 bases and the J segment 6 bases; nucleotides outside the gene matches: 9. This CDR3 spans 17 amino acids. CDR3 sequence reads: CASSLRGAGQGPGELFF. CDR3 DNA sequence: TGTGCCAGCAGCTTAAGAGGGGCGGGACAGGGGCCCGGGGAGCTGTTTTTT.

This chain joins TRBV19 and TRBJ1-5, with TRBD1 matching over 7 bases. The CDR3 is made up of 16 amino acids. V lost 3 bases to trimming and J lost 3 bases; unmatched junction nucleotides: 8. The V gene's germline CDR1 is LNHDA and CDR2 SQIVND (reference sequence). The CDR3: CASSIGFRGSNQPQHF. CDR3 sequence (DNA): TGTGCCAGTAGTATTGGTTTCAGGGGGTCCAATCAGCCCCAGCATTTT.

The CDR3 nucleotides are TGTGCCAGTAGTATCGGCGCTAGCGGGGGGGCCTACGAGCAGTTCTTC. This gives the protein CASSIGASGGAYEQFF. This chain joins TRBV19 and TRBJ2-1; 12 nucleotides line up with TRBD2. CDR1 LNHDA and CDR2 SQIVND come from the germline V gene (reference sequence). The CDR3 is 16 residues long. Trimming cost V 3 bases and J 10 bases; bases outside gene matches: 10.

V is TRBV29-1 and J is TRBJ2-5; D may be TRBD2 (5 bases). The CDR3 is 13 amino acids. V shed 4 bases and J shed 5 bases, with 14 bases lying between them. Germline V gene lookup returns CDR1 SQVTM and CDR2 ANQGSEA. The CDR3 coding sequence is TGCAGCGTTGGTCCGGGTAGGAGGGAGACCCAGTACTTC. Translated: CSVGPGRRETQYF.

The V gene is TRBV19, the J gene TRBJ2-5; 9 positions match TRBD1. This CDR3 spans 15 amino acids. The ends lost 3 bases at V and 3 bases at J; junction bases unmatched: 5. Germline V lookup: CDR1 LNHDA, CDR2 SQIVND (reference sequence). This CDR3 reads CASSILGTGKETQYF. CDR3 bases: TGTGCCAGTAGTATTTTAGGGACAGGGAAAGAGACCCAGTACTTC.

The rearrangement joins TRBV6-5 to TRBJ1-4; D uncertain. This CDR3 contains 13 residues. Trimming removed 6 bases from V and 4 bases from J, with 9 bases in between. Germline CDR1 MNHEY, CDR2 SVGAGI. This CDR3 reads CASRRESNEKLFF. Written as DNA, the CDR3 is TGTGCCAGCAGAAGAGAGAGTAATGAAAAACTGTTTTTT.

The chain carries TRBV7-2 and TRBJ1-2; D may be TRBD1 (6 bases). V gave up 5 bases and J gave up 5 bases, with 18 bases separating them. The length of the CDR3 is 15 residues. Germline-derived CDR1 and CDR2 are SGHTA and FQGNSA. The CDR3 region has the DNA TGTGCCAGCAGCCCCGGCGGGCAGGGGATGTATGGCTACACCTTC. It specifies CASSPGGQGMYGYTF.

The CDR3 nucleotides are TGCGCCAGCAGCTCTAAGACTAGCGGGGGGGCAGATACGCAGTATTTT. It translates to CASSSKTSGGADTQYF. The chain links TRBV5-1 to TRBJ2-3, with 14 bases identical to TRBD2. Germline loops: CDR1 SGHRS, CDR2 YFSETQ. Trimming took 3 bases from V and 4 from J; bases not matched to a gene: 4. The CDR3 is 16 residues long.

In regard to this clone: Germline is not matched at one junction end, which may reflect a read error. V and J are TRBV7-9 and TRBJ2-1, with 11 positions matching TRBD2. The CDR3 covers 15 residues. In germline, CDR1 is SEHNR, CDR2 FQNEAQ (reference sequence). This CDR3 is CASSVAGGNTNEQFF. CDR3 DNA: TGTGCCAGCAGCGTAGCGGGGGGGAATACCAATGAGCAGTTCTTC. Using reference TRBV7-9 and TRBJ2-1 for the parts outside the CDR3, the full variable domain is DTGVSQNPRHKITKRGQNVTFRCDPISEHNRLYWYRQTLGQGPEFLTYFQNEAQLEKSRLLSDRFSAERPKGSFSTLEIQRTEQGDSAMYLCASSVAGGNTNEQFFGPGTRLTVL.

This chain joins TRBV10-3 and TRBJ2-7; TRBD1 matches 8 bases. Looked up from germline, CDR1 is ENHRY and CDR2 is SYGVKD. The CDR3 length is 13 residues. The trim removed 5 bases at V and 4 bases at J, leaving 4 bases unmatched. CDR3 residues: CAISPGQEYEQYV. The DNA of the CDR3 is TGTGCCATCAGTCCGGGACAGGAATACGAGCAGTACGTC.

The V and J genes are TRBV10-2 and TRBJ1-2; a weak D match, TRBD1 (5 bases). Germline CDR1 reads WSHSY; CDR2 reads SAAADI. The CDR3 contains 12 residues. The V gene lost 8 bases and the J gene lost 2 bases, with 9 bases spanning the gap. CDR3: CASLGGNYGYTF. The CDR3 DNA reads TGCGCCAGCCTGGGGGGGAACTATGGCTACACCTTC.

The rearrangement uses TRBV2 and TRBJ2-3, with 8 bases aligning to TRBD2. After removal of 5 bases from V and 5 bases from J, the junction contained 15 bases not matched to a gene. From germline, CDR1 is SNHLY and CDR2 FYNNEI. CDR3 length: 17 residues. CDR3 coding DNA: TGTGCCAGCAGTCAAAATGGGGCAGCGGGGGCGGGAGATACGCAGTATTTT. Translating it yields CASSQNGAAGAGDTQYF. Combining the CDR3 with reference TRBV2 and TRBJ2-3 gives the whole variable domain EPEVTQTPSHQVTQMGQEVILRCVPISNHLYFYWYRQILGQKVEFLVSFYNNEISEKSEIFDDQFSVERPDGSNFTLKIRSTKLEDSAMYFCASSQNGAAGAGDTQYFGPGTRLTVL.

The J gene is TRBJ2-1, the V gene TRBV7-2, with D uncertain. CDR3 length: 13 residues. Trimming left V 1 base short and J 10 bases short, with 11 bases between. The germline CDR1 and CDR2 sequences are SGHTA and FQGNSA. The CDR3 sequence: CASSLERITEQFF. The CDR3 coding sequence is TGTGCCAGCAGCTTAGAGAGGATAACGGAGCAGTTCTTC. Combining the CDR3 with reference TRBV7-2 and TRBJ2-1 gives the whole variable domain GAGVSQSPSNKVTEKGKDVELRCDPISGHTALYWYRQSLGQGLEFLIYFQGNSAPDKSGLPSDRFSAERTGGSVSTLTIQRTQQEDSAVYLCASSLERITEQFFGPGTRLTVL.

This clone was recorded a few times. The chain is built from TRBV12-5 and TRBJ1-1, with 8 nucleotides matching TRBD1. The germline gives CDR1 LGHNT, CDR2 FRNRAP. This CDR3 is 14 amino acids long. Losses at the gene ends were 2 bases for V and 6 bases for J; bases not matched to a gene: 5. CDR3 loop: CASGLPDRVAEAFF. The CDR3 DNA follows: TGTGCTAGTGGTTTGCCGGACAGGGTCGCTGAAGCTTTCTTT. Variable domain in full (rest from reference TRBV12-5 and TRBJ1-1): DARVTQTPRHKVTEMGQEVTMRCQPILGHNTVFWYRQTMMQGLELLAYFRNRAPLDDSGMPKDRFSAEMPDATLATLKIQPSEPRDSAVYFCASGLPDRVAEAFFGQGTRLTVV.

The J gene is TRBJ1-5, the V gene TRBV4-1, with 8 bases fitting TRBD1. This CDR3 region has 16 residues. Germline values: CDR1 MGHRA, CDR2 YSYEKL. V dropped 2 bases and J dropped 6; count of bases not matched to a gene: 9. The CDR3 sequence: CASSQTRTGMGQPQHF. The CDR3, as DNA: TGCGCCAGCAGCCAAACGCGGACAGGGATGGGTCAGCCCCAGCATTTT.

The CDR3 DNA reads as TGTGCCAGCAGCCCTCGACAGGGGGCGCACACCGGGGAGCTGTTTTTT. Its translation is CASSPRQGAHTGELFF. V and J are TRBV7-9 and TRBJ2-2, with 10 bases lining up with TRBD1. With 5 bases clipped from V and 3 bases from J, the junction kept 6 bases outside the gene matches. The CDR3 sequence is 16 residues long. Germline loops: CDR1 SEHNR, CDR2 FQNEAQ (reference sequence). Using reference TRBV7-9 and TRBJ2-2 for the parts outside the CDR3, the full variable domain is DTGVSQNPRHKITKRGQNVTFRCDPISEHNRLYWYRQTLGQGPEFLTYFQNEAQLEKSRLLSDRFSAERPKGSFSTLEIQRTEQGDSAMYLCASSPRQGAHTGELFFGEGSRLTVL.

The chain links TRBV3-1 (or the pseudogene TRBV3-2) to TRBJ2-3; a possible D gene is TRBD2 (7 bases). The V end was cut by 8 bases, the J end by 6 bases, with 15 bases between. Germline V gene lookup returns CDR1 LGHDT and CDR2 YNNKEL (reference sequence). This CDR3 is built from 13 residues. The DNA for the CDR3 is TGTGCCAGCGGGGGGGCCTATTCGGATACGCAGTATTTT. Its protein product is CASGGAYSDTQYF.

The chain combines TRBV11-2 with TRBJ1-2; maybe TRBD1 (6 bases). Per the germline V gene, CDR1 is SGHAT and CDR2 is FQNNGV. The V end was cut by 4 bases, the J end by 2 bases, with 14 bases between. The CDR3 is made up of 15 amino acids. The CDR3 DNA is TGTGCCAGCAGCTACTCGACAGGAGCAAACTATGGCTACACCTTC. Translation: CASSYSTGANYGYTF.

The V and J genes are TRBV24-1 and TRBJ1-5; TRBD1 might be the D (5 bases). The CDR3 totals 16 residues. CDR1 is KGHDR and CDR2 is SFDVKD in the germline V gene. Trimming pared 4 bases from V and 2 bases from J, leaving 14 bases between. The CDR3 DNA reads TGTGCCACCAGTGACTCAGACCAAGGGGGCAATCAGCCCCAGCATTTT. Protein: CATSDSDQGGNQPQHF.

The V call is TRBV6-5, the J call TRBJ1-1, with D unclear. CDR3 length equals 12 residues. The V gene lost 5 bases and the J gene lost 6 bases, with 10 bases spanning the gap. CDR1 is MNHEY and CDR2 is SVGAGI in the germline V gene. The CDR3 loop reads CASSISQAEAFF. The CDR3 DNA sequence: TGTGCCAGCAGTATTTCTCAGGCTGAAGCTTTCTTT.

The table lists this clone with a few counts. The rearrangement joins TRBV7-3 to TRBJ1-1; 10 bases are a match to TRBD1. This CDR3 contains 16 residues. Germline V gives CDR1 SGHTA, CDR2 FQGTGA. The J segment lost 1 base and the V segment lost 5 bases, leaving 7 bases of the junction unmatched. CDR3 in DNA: TGTGCCAGCAGCCCGGGACAGGGGTCGGGGAACACTGAAGCTTTCTTT. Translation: CASSPGQGSGNTEAFF.